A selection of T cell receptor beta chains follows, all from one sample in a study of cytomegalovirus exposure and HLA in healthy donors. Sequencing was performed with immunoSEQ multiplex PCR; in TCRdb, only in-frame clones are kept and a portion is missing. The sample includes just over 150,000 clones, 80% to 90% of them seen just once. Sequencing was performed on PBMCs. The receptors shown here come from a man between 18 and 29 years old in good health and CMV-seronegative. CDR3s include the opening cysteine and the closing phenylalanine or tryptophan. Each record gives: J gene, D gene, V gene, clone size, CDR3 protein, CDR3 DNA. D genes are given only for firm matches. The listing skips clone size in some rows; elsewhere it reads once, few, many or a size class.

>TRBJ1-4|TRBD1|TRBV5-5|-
CASTPGGQGGEKLFF
TGTGCCAGCACCCCCGGAGGACAGGGTGGTGAAAAACTGTTTTTT
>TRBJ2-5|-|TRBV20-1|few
CSASMETQYF
TGCAGTGCTAGTATGGAGACCCAGTACTTC
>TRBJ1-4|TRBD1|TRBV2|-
CASDDRGASEKLFF
TGTGCCAGCGACGACAGGGGGGCAAGTGAAAAACTGTTTTTT
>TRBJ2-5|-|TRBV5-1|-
CASSPRTGPLASFGETQYF
TGCGCCAGCAGCCCCAGGACAGGCCCACTAGCTTCTTTCGGAGAGACCCAGTACTTC
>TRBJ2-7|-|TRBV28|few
CASSQRAPDRSEQYF
TGTGCCAGCAGCCAAAGGGCCCCCGACAGGAGCGAGCAGTACTTC
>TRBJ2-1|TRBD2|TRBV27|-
CASSLAGGNYNEQFF
TGTGCCAGCAGCTTAGCGGGAGGGAACTACAATGAGCAGTTCTTC
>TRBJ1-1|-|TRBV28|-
CATAEPREAFF
TGTGCCACCGCCGAGCCACGTGAAGCTTTCTTT
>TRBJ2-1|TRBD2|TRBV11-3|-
CASSLGGGRASYNEQFF
TGTGCCAGCAGCTTAGGTGGCGGGAGGGCCTCCTACAATGAGCAGTTCTTC
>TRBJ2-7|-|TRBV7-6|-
CASSLARGTWDEQYF
TGTGCCAGCAGCTTAGCCCGGGGGACCTGGGACGAGCAGTACTTC
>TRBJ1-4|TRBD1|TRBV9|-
CASSLDGTDDEKLFF
TGTGCCAGCAGCTTAGACGGGACAGACGATGAAAAACTGTTTTTT
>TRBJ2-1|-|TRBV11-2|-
CASSLDPAYNEQFF
TGTGCCAGCAGCTTAGATCCGGCCTACAATGAGCAGTTCTTC
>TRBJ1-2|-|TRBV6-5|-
CASRASGADYGYTF
TGTGCCAGCCGAGCCTCAGGGGCGGACTATGGCTACACCTTC
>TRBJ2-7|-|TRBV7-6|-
CASSLAGGTSYEQYF
TGTGCCAGCAGCTTAGCGGGGGGAACCTCCTACGAGCAGTACTTC
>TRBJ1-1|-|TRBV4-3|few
CASSQDVGGLTEAFF
TGCGCCAGCAGCCAGGACGTTGGGGGCCTCACTGAAGCTTTCTTT
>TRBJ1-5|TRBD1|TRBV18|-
CASSRGQVDSSQHF
TGTGCCAGCTCACGCGGACAGGTTGACTCATCCCAGCATTTT
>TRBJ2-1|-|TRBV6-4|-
CASSDSPGVGEQFF
TGTGCCAGCAGTGACTCGCCGGGAGTTGGTGAGCAGTTCTTC
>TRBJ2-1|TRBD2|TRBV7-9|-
CASSPTGGRYSYEQFF
TGTGCCAGCAGCCCCACGGGCGGGAGGTATTCCTATGAGCAGTTCTTC
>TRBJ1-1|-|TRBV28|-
CASSGGGFTTEAFF
TGTGCCAGCAGTGGGGGGGGGTTCACCACTGAAGCTTTCTTT
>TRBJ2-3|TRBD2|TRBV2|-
CASSATSGPTDTQYF
TGTGCCAGCAGTGCGACTAGCGGGCCCACAGATACGCAGTATTTT
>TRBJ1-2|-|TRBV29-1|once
CSVERQFGYTF
TGCAGCGTTGAGCGACAGTTCGGCTACACCTTC
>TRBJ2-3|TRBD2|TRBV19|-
CASSPGLARDTQYF
TGTGCCAGTTCTCCGGGACTAGCGAGAGATACGCAGTATTTT
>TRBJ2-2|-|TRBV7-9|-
CASSQVRGSYTGELFF
TGTGCCAGCAGCCAGGTTCGGGGATCCTACACCGGGGAGCTGTTTTTT
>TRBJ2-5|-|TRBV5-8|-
CASSPGGGAEETQYF
TGTGCCAGCAGCCCGGGCGGAGGGGCGGAAGAGACCCAGTACTTC
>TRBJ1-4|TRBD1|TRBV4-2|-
CASSRPDRGVNEKLFF
TGTGCCAGCAGCCGGCCAGACAGGGGGGTGAATGAAAAACTGTTTTTT
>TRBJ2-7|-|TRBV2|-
CASSVRGWTARRFGQYF
TGTGCCAGCAGTGTGAGGGGGTGGACAGCCCGCCGTTTTGGGCAGTACTTC
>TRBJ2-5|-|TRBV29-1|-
CSVEALAPQETQYF
TGCAGCGTTGAAGCCCTAGCGCCCCAAGAGACCCAGTACTTC
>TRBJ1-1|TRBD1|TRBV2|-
CASSEVGQGRDEAFF
TGTGCCAGCAGTGAAGTGGGACAGGGAAGGGATGAAGCTTTCTTT
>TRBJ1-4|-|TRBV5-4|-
CASSVVGTNEKLFF
TGTGCCAGCAGCGTAGTCGGAACTAATGAAAAACTGTTTTTT
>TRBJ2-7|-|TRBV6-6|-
CASSYVSGYEQYF
TGTGCCAGCAGTTACGTCTCGGGGTACGAGCAGTACTTC
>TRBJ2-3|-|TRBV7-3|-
CASSSIGGGAGDTQYF
TGTGCCAGCAGCTCAATAGGGGGGGGCGCCGGAGATACGCAGTATTTT
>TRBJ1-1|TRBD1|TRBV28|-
CASTGQGARDTEAFF
TGTGCCAGCACTGGGCAGGGGGCGAGGGACACTGAAGCTTTCTTT
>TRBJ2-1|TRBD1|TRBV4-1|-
CASSPGRGDRTGSEQFF
TGCGCCAGCAGCCCGGGGAGAGGGGACAGGACCGGTAGTGAGCAGTTCTTC
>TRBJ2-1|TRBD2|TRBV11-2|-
CASSLGAGGYNEQFF
TGTGCCAGCAGCTTAGGGGCGGGGGGGTATAATGAGCAGTTCTTC
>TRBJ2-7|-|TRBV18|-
CASSPQKGDSYEQYF
TGTGCCAGCTCACCACAAAAGGGGGATTCCTACGAGCAGTACTTC
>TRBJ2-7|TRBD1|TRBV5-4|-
CASSHRDRGSEQYF
TGTGCCAGCAGCCACCGGGACAGGGGTAGCGAGCAGTACTTC
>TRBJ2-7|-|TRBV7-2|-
CASRTAGSYEQYF
TGTGCCAGTCGGACAGCGGGGTCCTACGAGCAGTACTTC
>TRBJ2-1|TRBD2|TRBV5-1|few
CASSSSGGYNEQFF
TGCGCCAGCAGTTCTAGCGGGGGTTACAATGAGCAGTTCTTC
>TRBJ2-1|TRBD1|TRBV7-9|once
CASSFRGSTANGQFF
TGTGCCAGCAGCTTCAGGGGGTCAACTGCTAATGGGCAGTTCTTC
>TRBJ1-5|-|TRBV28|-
CASSSRYSNQPQHF
TGTGCCAGCAGCAGCAGGTATAGCAATCAGCCCCAGCATTTT
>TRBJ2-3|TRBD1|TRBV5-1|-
CASSPQPGTGQTDTQYF
TGCGCCAGCAGCCCTCAGCCCGGGACAGGGCAGACAGATACGCAGTATTTT
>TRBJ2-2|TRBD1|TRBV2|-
CASSKWDRGDTGELFF
TGTGCCAGCAGTAAATGGGACAGGGGGGACACCGGGGAGCTGTTTTTT